This T cell receptor beta chain was captured by sequencing in a study of neurological immune-mediated disorders. This sample's time point: longitudinal time-point 2. 2 million unsorted PBMCs were stored in RNAlater at -80 °C before RNA extraction. General study findings and limits: Across subjects, expanded clones had no CDR3 amino acid sequences in common, pointing to private repertoires in all groups.

Per the germline V gene, CDR1 is ENHRY and CDR2 is SYGVKD. Trimming cost V 10 bases and J 0 bases; bases outside gene matches: 6. CDR3 size: 14 residues. This clonotype has a count of ten or more. Its antigen is as yet unknown. The cDNA was synthesized by 5'RACE incorporating 10-nucleotide random UMIs. One entry per CDR3 protein results from TCRdb running MiXCR on the 5' RACE reads. The sample lists approximately 85,000 distinct CDR3 sequences; 13% were seen once. The sequenced sample was PBMCs. The V gene is TRBV10-3, the J gene TRBJ2-3; 8 nucleotides agree with TRBD1. This sequence was found in a female donor with HTLV-1-associated myelopathy (HAM/TSP). The CDR3 loop is CATRDRPSTDTQYF. The DNA of the CDR3 is TGTGCCACCCGGGACAGGCCTAGCACAGATACGCAGTATTTT.